One sample yielded the 10 T cell receptor beta chains listed below, sequenced in a study of CXCR3-negative and CXCR3-positive naive CD8 T cells. Study-level results: Naive cells with CXCR3 showed TRB CDR3s that were more hydrophobic than those in CXCR3-negative naive cells.

The antigens for these receptors are not known. UMI-tagged TRB cDNA libraries were built via 5' RACE. Each CDR3 protein gets one entry in TCRdb, which reprocessed the 5' RACE reads and gives no DNA. The sample totals around 84,000 distinct CDR3 sequences. Sequenced sample: naive CXCR3+ CD8+ T cells from blood. Subset described: CD45RO-CCR7+CD27+CD95- naive CD8+ T cells expressing CXCR3 (TNR3+). The receptors were gathered from a human donor in good health. Some clones in this sample may be carry-over from other donors' samples.

This chain joins TRBV5-1 and TRBJ1-4; TCRdb picks TRBD1, but there is no DNA to check that call. Germline V lookup: CDR1 SGHRS, CDR2 YFSETQ. The CDR3 runs to 16 residues. The CDR3 sequence: CASSLRQGREGEKLFF.

The chain uses TRBV5-1 and TRBJ2-1; the D call of TRBD2 rests on TCRdb alone, since no DNA is present to check it. The CDR3 is made up of 16 amino acids. CDR1 SGHRS and CDR2 YFSETQ come from the germline V gene. CDR3 protein: CASSQPASGDNNEQFF.

The chain uses TRBV4-1 and TRBJ2-1. The CDR3 covers 16 residues. CDR1 MGHRA and CDR2 YSYEKL come from the germline V gene. CDR3 region: CASSQDQASSYNEQFF.

V and J are TRBV15 and TRBJ2-1. There are 15 residues in the CDR3. Per germline, CDR1 LNHNV and CDR2 YYDKDF (reference sequence). Here the CDR3 reads CATLPRSSSYNEQFF. Using reference TRBV15 and TRBJ2-1 for the parts outside the CDR3, the full variable domain is DAMVIQNPRYQVTQFGKPVTLSCSQTLNHNVMYWYQQKSSQAPKLLFHYYDKDFNNEADTPDNFQSRRPNTSFCFLDIRSPGLGDTAMYLCATLPRSSSYNEQFFGPGTRLTVL.

Here the CDR3 reads CASSPTDIQETQYF. The chain carries TRBV28 and TRBJ2-5; TCRdb returns TRBD1, unconfirmable since there is no DNA. The CDR3 consists of 14 residues. CDR1 MDHEN and CDR2 SYDVKM come from the germline V gene.

The chain employs TRBV10-3 and TRBJ1-2; TCRdb reports TRBD1, a call that lacks DNA to check it against. The CDR3 sequence is 12 residues long. CDR1 ENHRY and CDR2 SYGVKD come from the germline V gene. The CDR3 here is CAITPDRHHYTF.

This chain connects TRBV21-1 to TRBJ1-1; TCRdb selects TRBD1, and the lack of DNA leaves this call unchecked. TRBV21-1 is a pseudogene segment. The CDR3 has 17 residues. CDR3 in amino acids: CASSKSTSGTVNTEAFF.

V is TRBV20-1 and J is TRBJ2-1; TCRdb proposes TRBD2, but this gene call is untestable without DNA. The CDR3 is 17 residues long. From germline, CDR1 is DFQATT and CDR2 SNEGSKA (reference sequence). The CDR3 loop is CSARGRKRLVTYNEQFF.

The chain carries TRBV12-3 or TRBV12-4 and TRBJ2-3; TCRdb's D call of TRBD2 is untestable without DNA. The CDR3 loop spans 14 amino acids. The CDR3 protein is CASSLALAGGNEYF.

The gene calls are TRBV6-5 and TRBJ2-7; the TRBD1 assignment by TCRdb is unverifiable without DNA. Germline V CDR1 and CDR2: MNHEY, SVGAGI. CDR3 length equals 18 residues. CDR3 sequence: CASSPTGGGGLSSYEQYF.